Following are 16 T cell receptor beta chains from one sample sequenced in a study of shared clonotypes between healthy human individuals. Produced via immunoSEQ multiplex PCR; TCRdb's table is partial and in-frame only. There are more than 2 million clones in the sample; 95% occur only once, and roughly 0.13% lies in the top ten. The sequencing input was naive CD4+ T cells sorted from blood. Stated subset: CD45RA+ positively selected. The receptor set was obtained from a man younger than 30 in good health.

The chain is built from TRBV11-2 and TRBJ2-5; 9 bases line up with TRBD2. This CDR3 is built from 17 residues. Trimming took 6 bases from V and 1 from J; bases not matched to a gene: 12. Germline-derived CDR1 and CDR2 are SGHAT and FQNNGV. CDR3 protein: CASRYAAGTSPQETQYF. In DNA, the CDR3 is TGTGCCAGCAGATACGCTGCCGGGACTAGCCCCCAAGAGACCCAGTACTTC. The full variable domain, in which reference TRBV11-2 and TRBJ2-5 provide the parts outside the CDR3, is EAGVAQSPRYKIIEKRQSVAFWCNPISGHATLYWYQQILGQGPKLLIQFQNNGVVDDSQLPKDRFSAERLKGVDSTLKIQPAKLEDSAVYLCASRYAAGTSPQETQYFGPGTRLLVL.

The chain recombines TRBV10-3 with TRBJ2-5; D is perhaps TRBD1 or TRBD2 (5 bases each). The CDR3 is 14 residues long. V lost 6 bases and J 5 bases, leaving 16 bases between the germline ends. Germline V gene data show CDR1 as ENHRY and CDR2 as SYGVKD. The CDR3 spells CAIRPGTSGETQYF. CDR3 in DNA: TGTGCCATCAGGCCTGGGACCTCCGGGGAGACCCAGTACTTC.

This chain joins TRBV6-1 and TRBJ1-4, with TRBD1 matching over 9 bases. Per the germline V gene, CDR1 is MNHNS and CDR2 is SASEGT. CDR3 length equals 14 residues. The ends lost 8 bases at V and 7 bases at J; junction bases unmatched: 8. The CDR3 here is CASGGQGLAEKLFF. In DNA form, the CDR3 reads TGTGCCAGCGGGGGACAGGGATTAGCTGAAAAACTGTTTTTT.

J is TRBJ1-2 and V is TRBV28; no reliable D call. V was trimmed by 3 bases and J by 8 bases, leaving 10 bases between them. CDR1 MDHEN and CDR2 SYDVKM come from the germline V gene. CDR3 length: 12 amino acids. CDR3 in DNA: TGTGCCAGCAGTTTCCATCAGAACGGCTACACCTTC. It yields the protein CASSFHQNGYTF.

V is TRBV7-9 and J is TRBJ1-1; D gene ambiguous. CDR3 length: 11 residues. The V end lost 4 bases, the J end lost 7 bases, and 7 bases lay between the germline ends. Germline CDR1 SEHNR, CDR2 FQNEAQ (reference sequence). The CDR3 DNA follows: TGTGCCAGCAGCTCAAGACTTGAAGCTTTCTTT. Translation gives CASSSRLEAFF.

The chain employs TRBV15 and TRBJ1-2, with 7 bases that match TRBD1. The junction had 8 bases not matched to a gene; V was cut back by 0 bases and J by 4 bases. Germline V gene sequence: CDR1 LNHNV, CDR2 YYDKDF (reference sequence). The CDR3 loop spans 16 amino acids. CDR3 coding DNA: TGTGCCACCAGCAGAGATGTAGGGGGCTCGGCCTATGGCTACACCTTC. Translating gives CATSRDVGGSAYGYTF.

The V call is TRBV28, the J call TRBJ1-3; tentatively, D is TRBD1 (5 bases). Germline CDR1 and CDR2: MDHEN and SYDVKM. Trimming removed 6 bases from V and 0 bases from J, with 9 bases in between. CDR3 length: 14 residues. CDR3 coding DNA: TGTGCCAGCAGAGACGACAGCTCTGGAAACACCATATATTTT. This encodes CASRDDSSGNTIYF.

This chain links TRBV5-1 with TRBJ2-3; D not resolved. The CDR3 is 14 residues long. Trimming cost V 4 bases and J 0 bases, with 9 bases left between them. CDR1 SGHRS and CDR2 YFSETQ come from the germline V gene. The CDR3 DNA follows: TGCGCCAGCAGCATGACATCTAGCACAGATACGCAGTATTTT. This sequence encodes CASSMTSSTDTQYF.

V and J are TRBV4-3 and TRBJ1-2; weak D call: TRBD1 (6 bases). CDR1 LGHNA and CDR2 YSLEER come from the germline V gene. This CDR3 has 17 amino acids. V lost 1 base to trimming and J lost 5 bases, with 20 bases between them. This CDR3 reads CASSQARGPSVIYGYTF. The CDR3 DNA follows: TGCGCCAGCAGCCAAGCCAGGGGCCCCTCGGTCATTTATGGCTACACCTTC.

CDR3 nucleotides: TGTGCCAGCGGCACTAAGGGTTATGGCAATCAGCCCCAGCATTTT. It translates to CASGTKGYGNQPQHF. The gene calls are TRBV27 and TRBJ1-5; D call uncertain. CDR1 and CDR2 from the germline V gene are MNHEY and SMNVEV (reference sequence). The CDR3 totals 15 residues. The V end was cut by 8 bases, the J end by 2 bases, with 16 bases between.

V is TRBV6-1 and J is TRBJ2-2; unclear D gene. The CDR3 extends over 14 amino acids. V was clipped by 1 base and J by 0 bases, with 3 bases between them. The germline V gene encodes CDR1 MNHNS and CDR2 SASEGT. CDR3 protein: CASSEDPNTGELFF. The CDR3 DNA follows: TGTGCCAGCAGTGAAGACCCGAACACCGGGGAGCTGTTTTTT.

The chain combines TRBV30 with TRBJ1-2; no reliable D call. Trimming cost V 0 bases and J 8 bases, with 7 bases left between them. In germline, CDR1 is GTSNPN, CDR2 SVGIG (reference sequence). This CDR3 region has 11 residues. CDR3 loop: CAWSVQIGYTF. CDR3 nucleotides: TGTGCCTGGAGTGTACAAATAGGCTACACCTTC.

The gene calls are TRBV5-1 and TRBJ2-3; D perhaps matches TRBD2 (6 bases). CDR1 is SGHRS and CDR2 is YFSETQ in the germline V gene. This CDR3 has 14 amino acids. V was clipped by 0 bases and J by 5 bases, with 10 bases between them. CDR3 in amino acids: CASSLGDFLDTQYF. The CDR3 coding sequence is TGCGCCAGCAGCTTGGGGGACTTTCTAGATACGCAGTATTTT.

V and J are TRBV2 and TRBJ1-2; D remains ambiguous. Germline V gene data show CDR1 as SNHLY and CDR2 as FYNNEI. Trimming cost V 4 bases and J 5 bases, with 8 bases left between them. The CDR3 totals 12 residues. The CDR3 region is CASSVAVYGYTF. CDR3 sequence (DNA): TGTGCCAGCAGTGTGGCCGTATATGGCTACACCTTC.

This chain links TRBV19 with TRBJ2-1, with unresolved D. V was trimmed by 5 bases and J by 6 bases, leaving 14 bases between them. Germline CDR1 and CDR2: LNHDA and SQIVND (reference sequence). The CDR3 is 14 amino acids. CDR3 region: CASSHPQFGNEQFF. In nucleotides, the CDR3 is TGTGCCAGTAGTCACCCCCAGTTCGGCAATGAGCAGTTCTTC.

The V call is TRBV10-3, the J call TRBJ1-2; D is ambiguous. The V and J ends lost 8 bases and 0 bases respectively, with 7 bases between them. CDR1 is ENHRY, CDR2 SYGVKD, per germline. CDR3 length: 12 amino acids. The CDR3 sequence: CAIGQTNYGYTF. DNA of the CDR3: TGTGCCATCGGCCAGACTAACTATGGCTACACCTTC.